This T cell receptor (beta chain) stems from a study of T cells expressing NK-cell markers. Findings and caveats of the study: The contribution of dominant NKG2C+ clonotypes to CD8+ T cells in roughly six donors was about 1.0-7.0%. In several donors, these clonotypes also led the CD3+CD56-NKG2C+ fraction.

UMI-tagged 5'RACE template switching yielded the TCR beta cDNA. For each CDR3 protein, TCRdb gives one entry from its re-call of the 5' RACE reads, without DNA. Recorded for this sample: roughly 390,000 distinct CDR3 sequences. With respect to this clonotype: Its matching antigen is unknown.

Input material: blood T cells: a sorted CD56 or NKG2C T cell subset, CD4+ or CD8+ T cells, or bulk PBMC T cells (not recorded which). The TCR originated in a woman between 45 and 60 years old in good health.

The CDR3 loop reads CASSSGPGHRFLQYF. The V and J genes are TRBV6-2 or TRBV6-3 and TRBJ2-7; as DNA is missing, the TRBD1 call by TCRdb cannot be tested. Germline V lookup: CDR1 MNHEY, CDR2 SVGEGT. The CDR3 has 15 amino acids.